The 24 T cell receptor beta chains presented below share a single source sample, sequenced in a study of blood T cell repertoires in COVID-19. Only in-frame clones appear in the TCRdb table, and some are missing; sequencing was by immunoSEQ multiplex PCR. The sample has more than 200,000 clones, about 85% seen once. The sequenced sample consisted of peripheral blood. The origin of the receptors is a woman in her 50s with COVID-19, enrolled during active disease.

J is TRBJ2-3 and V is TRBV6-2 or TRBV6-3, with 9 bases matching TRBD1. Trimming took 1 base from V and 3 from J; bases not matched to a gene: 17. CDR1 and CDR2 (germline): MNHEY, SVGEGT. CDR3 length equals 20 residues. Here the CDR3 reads CASSYYGTGYKGVGTDTQYF. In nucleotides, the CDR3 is TGTGCCAGCAGTTACTACGGGACAGGGTATAAGGGGGTCGGGACAGATACGCAGTATTTT.

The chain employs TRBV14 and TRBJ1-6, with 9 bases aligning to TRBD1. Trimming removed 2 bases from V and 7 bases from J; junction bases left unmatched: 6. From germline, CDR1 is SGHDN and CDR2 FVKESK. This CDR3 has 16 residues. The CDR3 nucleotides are TGTGCCAGCAGCCAACGACAGGGGGATCAGAATTCACCCCTCCACTTT. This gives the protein CASSQRQGDQNSPLHF.

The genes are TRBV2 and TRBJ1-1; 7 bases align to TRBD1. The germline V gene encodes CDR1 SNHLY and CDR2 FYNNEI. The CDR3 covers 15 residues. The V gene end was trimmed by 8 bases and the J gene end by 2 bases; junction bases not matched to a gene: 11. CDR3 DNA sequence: TGTGCCAGCTGGGCCTCCGGGACAGATAACACTGAAGCTTTCTTT. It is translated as CASWASGTDNTEAFF.

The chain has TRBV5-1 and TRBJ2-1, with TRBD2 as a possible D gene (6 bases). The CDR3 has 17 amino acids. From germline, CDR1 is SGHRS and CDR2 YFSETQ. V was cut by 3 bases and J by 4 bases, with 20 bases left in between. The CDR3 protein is CASSSYRLADSYNEQFF. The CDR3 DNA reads TGCGCCAGCAGCTCTTATAGATTAGCGGACTCTTACAATGAGCAGTTCTTC.

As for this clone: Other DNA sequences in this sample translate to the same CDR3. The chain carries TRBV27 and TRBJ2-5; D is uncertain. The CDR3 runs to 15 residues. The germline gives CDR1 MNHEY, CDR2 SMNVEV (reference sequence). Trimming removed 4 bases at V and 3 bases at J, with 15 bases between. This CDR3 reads CASSSPGTLKETQYF. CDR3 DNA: TGTGCCAGCAGTTCTCCCGGAACACTAAAAGAGACCCAGTACTTC.

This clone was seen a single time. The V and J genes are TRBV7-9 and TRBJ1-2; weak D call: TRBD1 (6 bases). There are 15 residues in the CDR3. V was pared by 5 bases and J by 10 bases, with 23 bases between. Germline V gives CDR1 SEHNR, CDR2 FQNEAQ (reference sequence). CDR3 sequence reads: CASSDRQAVDLHYTF. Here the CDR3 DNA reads TGTGCCAGCAGCGACCGACAGGCCGTTGACCTCCACTACACCTTC. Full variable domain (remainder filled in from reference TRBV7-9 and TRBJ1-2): DTGVSQNPRHKITKRGQNVTFRCDPISEHNRLYWYRQTLGQGPEFLTYFQNEAQLEKSRLLSDRFSAERPKGSFSTLEIQRTEQGDSAMYLCASSDRQAVDLHYTFGSGTRLTVV.

In DNA form, the CDR3 reads TGTGCCAGCAGTCCCGTAGACAGGGGGCCAGTAGATACGCAGTATTTT. Translating gives CASSPVDRGPVDTQYF. V is TRBV6-6 and J is TRBJ2-3, with 10 positions matching TRBD1. With V trimmed by 5 bases and J by 5 bases, 10 bases remained unmatched. This CDR3 is built from 16 residues. The germline V gene encodes CDR1 MNHNY and CDR2 SVGAGI (reference sequence).

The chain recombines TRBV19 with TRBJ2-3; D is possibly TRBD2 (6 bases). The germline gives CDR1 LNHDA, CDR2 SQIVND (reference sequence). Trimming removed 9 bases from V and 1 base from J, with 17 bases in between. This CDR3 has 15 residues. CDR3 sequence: CASGNGGSRTDTQYF. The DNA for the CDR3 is TGTGCCAGCGGCAACGGGGGATCTCGCACAGATACGCAGTATTTT.

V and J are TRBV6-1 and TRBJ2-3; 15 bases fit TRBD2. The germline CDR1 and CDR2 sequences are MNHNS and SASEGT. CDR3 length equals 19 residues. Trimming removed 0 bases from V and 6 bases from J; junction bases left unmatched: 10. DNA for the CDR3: TGTGCCAGCAGTGAAGCCCCTCCTTGGGGGACTAGCGGGGGGGATACGCAGTATTTT. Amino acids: CASSEAPPWGTSGGDTQYF.

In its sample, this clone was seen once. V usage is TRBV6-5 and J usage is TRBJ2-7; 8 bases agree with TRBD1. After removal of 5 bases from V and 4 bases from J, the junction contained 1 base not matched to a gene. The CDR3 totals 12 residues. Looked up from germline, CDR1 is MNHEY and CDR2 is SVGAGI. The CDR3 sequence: CASSRDRYEQYF. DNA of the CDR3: TGTGCCAGCAGTAGGGACAGGTACGAGCAGTACTTC.

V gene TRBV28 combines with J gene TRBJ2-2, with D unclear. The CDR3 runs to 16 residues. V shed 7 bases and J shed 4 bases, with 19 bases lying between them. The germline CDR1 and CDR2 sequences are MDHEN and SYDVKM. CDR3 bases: TGTGCCAGCATCGAGGCCGCTCTGGCCCTCACCGGGGAGCTGTTTTTT. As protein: CASIEAALALTGELFF.

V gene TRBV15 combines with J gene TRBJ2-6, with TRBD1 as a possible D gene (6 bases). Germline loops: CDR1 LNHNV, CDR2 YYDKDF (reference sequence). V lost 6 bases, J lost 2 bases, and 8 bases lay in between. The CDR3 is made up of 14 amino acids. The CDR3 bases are TGTGCCACCAGACAGGGTACTGGGGCCAACGTCCTGACTTTC. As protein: CATRQGTGANVLTF.

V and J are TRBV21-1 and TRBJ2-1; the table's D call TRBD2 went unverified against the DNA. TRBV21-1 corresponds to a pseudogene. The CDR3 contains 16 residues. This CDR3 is CAAQHVLAGLEGEQFF. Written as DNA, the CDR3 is TGTGCCGCTCAGCACGTTTTGGCAGGGCTGGAGGGTGAGCAGTTCTTC.

The CDR3 DNA reads as TGTGCCACGGGACTAGCGGGGGGGCCAATTGAGCAGTTCTTC. It yields the protein CATGLAGGPIEQFF. The chain couples TRBV15 to TRBJ2-1; 16 bases are a match to TRBD2. CDR3 length equals 14 residues. Germline V gene data show CDR1 as LNHNV and CDR2 as YYDKDF (reference sequence). The V segment lost 9 bases and the J segment 9 bases; nucleotides outside the gene matches: 5.

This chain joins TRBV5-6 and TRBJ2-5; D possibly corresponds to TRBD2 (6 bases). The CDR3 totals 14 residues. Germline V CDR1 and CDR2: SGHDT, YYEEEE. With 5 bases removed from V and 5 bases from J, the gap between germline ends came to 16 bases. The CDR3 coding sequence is TGTGCCAGCAGTCCGCCGGGGGTAGAGGAGACCCAGTACTTC. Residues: CASSPPGVEETQYF. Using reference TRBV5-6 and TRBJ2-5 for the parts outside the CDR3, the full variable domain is DAGVTQSPTHLIKTRGQQVTLRCSPKSGHDTVSWYQQALGQGPQFIFQYYEEEERQRGNFPDRFSGHQFPNYSSELNVNALLLGDSALYLCASSPPGVEETQYFGPGTRLLVL.

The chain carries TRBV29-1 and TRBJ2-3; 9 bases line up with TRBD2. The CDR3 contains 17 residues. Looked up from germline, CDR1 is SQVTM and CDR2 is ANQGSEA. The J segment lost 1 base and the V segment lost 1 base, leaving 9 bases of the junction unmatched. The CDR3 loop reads CSVEAVLRGGGTDTQYF. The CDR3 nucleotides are TGCAGCGTTGAAGCGGTCTTGCGGGGGGGAGGCACAGATACGCAGTATTTT.

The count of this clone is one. In DNA, the CDR3 is TGTGCCAGTAGTACGCAGGGTTTGCAGCCCCAGCATTTT. Its translation is CASSTQGLQPQHF. The rearrangement links TRBV19 to TRBJ1-5; D is possibly TRBD1 (5 bases). Germline CDR1 LNHDA, CDR2 SQIVND (reference sequence). V dropped 4 bases and J dropped 7 bases, with 11 bases sitting between them. The CDR3 is 13 residues long.

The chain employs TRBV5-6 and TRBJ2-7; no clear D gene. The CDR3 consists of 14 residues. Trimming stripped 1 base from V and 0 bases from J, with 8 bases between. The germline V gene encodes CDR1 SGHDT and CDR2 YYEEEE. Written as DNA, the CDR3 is TGTGCCAGCAGCTTGTACACAGCCTCCTACGAGCAGTACTTC. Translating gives CASSLYTASYEQYF.

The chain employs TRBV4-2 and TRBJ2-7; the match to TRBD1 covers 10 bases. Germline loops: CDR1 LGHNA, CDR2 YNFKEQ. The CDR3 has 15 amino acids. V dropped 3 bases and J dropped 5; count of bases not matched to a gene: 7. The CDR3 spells CASSHTGTGDDEQYF. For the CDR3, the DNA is TGTGCCAGCAGCCATACCGGGACAGGGGACGACGAGCAGTACTTC.

CDR3 sequence: CASSLLIGQGAHEQYF. Written as DNA, the CDR3 is TGTGCCAGTAGCCTCCTAATCGGACAGGGGGCCCACGAGCAGTACTTC. The chain links TRBV19 to TRBJ2-7, with 11 bases fitting TRBD1. CDR1 LNHDA and CDR2 SQIVND come from the germline V gene (reference sequence). The CDR3 spans 16 residues. V shed 6 bases and J 5 bases; nucleotides not matched to a gene: 12.

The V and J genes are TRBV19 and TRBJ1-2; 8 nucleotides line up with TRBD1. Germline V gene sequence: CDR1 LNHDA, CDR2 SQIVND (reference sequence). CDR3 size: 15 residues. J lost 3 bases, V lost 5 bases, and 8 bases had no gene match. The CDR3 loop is CASSSPGGADYGYTF. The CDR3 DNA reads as TGTGCCAGTAGTTCCCCAGGGGGCGCCGACTATGGCTACACCTTC. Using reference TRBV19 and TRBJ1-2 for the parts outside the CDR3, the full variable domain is DGGITQSPKYLFRKEGQNVTLSCEQNLNHDAMYWYRQDPGQGLRLIYYSQIVNDFQKGDIAEGYSVSREKKESFPLTVTSAQKNPTAFYLCASSSPGGADYGYTFGSGTRLTVV.

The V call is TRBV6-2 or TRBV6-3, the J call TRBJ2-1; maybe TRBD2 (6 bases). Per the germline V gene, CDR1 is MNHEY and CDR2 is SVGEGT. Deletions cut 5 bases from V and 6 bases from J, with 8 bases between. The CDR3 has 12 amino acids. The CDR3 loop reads CASSPTSNEQFF. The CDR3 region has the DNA TGTGCCAGCAGTCCGACTAGCAATGAGCAGTTCTTC.

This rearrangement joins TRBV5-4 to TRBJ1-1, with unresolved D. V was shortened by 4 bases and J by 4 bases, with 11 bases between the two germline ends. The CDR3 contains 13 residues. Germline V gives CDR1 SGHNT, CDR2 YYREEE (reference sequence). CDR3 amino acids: CASSLRGGTEAFF. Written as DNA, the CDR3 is TGTGCCAGCAGCCTGAGAGGTGGCACTGAAGCTTTCTTT.

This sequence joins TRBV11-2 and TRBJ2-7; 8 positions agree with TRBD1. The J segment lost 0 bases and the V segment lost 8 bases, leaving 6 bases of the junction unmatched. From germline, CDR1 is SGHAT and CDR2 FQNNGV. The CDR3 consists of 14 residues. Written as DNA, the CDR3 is TGTGCCAGCTCGACAGGGGTTAGCTCCTACGAGCAGTACTTC. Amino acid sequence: CASSTGVSSYEQYF.